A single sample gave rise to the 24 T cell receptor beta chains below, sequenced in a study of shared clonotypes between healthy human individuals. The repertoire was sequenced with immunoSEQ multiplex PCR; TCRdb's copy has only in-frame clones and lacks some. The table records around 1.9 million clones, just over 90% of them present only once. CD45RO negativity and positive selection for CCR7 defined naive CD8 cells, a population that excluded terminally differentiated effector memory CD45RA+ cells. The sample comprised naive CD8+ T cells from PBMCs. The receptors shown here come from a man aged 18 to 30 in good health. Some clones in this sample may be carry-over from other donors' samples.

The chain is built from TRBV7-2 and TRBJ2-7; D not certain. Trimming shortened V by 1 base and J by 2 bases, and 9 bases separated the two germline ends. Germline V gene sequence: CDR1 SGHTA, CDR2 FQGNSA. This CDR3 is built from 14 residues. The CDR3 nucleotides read TGTGCCAGCAGCTTAGGCGGTCAGACCTACGAGCAGTACTTC. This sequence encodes CASSLGGQTYEQYF.

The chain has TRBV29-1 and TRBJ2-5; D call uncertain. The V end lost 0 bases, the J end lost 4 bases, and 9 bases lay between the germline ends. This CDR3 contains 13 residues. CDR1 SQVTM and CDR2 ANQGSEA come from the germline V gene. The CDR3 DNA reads TGCAGCGTTGAAGATCTGTCAGGAGAGACCCAGTACTTC. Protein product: CSVEDLSGETQYF.

The CDR3 region is CASSYAPGGGPTEAFF. The CDR3 DNA follows: TGTGCCAGCAGTTACGCCCCTGGGGGGGGACCCACTGAAGCTTTCTTT. The genes are TRBV6-5 and TRBJ1-1; perhaps TRBD1 as D (5 bases). The V gene lost 2 bases and the J gene lost 4 bases, with 17 bases spanning the gap. Germline CDR1 reads MNHEY; CDR2 reads SVGAGI. The CDR3 is 16 residues long.

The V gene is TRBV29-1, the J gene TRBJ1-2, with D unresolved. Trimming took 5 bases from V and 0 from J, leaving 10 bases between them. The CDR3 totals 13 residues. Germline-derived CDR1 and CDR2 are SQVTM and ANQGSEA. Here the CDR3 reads CSVITETNYGYTF. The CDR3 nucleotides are TGCAGCGTTATAACGGAGACTAACTATGGCTACACCTTC.

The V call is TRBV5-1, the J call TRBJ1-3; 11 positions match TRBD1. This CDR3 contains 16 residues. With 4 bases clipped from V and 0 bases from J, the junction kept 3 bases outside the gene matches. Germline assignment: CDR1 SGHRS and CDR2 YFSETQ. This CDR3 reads CASSMDRGLSGNTIYF. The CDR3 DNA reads TGCGCCAGCAGCATGGACAGGGGGCTCTCTGGAAACACCATATATTTT.

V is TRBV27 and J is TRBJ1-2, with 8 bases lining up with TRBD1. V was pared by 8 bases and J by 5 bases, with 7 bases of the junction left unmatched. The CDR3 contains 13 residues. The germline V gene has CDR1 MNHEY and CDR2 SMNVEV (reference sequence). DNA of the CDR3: TGTGCCAGCTTCGACAGGGGAACTTATGGCTACACCTTC. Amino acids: CASFDRGTYGYTF.

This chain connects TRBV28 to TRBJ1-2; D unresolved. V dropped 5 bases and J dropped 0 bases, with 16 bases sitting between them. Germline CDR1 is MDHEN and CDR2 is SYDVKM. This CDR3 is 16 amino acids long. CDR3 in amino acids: CASSQLGGRANYGYTF. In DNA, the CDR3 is TGTGCCAGCAGTCAGCTCGGAGGGCGCGCTAACTATGGCTACACCTTC.

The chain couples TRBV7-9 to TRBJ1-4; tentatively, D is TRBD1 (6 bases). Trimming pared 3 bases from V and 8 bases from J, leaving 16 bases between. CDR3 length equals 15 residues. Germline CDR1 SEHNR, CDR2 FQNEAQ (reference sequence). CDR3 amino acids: CASSLVTGIYEKLFF. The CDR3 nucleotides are TGTGCCAGCAGCTTGGTCACAGGGATCTACGAAAAACTGTTTTTT.

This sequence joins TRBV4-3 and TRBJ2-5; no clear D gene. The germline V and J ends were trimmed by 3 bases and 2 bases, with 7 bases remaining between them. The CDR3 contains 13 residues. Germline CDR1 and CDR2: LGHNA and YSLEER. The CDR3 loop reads CASSHNPQETQYF. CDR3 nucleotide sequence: TGCGCCAGCAGCCACAATCCGCAAGAGACCCAGTACTTC.

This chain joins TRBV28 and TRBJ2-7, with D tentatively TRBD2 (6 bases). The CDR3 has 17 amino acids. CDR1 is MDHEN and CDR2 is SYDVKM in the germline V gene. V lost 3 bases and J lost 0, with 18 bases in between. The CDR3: CASSFMPVGLSSYEQYF. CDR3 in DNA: TGTGCCAGCAGTTTCATGCCCGTGGGACTTAGCTCCTACGAGCAGTACTTC.

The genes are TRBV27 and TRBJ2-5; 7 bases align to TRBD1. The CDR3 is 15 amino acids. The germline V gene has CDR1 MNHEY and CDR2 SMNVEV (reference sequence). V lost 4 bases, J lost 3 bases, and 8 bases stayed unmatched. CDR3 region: CASSSPRTGKETQYF. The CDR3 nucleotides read TGTGCCAGCAGTTCCCCTCGGACAGGAAAAGAGACCCAGTACTTC.

The CDR3 nucleotides are TGTGCCAGAAGCCTGGGGCGATGGCAGCCCGGTCCCTACGAGCAGTACTTC. It codes for CARSLGRWQPGPYEQYF. The J gene is TRBJ2-7, the V gene TRBV5-3, with D tentatively TRBD1 (5 bases). TRBV5-3 is reported as an ORF; its role is uncertain. Trimming left V 4 bases short and J 2 bases short, with 22 bases between. The CDR3 is 17 residues long.

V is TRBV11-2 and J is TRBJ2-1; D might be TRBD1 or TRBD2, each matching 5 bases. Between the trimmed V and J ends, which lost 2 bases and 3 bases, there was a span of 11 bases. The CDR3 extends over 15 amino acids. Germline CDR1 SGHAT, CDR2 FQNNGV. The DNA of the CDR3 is TGTGCCAGCAGCTTAAATTGGGACCGCTACAATGAGCAGTTCTTC. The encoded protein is CASSLNWDRYNEQFF.

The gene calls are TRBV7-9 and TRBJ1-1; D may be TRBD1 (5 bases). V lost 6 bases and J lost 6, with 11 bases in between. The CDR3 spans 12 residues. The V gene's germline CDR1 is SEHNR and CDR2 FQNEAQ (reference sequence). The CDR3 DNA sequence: TGTGCCAGCAGTAACGGAGGGGCTGAAGCTTTCTTT. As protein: CASSNGGAEAFF.

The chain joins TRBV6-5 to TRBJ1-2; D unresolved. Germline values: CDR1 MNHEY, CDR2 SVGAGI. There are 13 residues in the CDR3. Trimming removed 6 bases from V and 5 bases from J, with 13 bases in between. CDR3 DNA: TGTGCCAGCAGCAAAGTGGGATTATATGGCTACACCTTC. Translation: CASSKVGLYGYTF.

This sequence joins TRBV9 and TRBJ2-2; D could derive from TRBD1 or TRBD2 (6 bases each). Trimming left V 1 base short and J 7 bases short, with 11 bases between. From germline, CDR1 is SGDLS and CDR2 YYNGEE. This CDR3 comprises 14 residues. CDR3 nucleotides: TGTGCCAGCAGCGTAAGGGGGGCAGGCGGGGAGCTGTTTTTT. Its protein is CASSVRGAGGELFF.

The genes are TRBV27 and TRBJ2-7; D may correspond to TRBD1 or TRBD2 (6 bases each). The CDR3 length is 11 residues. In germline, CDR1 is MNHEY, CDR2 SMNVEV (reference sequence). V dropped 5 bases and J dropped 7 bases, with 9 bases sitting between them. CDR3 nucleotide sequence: TGTGCCAGCAGTGGGGGGCGTGAGCAGTACTTC. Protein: CASSGGREQYF.

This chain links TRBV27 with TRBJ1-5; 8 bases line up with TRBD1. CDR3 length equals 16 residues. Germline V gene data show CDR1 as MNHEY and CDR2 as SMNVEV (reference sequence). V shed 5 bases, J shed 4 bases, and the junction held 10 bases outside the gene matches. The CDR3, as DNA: TGTGCCAGCAGTCTAGGTGCAGGGGGCAGGAATCAGCCCCAGCATTTT. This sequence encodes CASSLGAGGRNQPQHF.

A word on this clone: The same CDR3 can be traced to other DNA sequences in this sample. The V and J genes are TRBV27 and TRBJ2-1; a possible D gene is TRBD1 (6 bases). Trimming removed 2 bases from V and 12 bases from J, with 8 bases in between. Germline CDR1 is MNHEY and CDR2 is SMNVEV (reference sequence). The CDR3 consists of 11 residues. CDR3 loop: CASSLTGRQFF. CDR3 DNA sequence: TGTGCCAGCAGTTTAACAGGGCGGCAGTTCTTC.

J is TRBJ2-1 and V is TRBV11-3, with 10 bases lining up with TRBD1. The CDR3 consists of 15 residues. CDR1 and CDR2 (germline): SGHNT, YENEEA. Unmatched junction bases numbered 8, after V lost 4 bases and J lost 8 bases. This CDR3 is CASSSRDRGGDEQFF. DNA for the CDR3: TGTGCCAGCAGCTCCCGGGACAGGGGAGGCGATGAGCAGTTCTTC.

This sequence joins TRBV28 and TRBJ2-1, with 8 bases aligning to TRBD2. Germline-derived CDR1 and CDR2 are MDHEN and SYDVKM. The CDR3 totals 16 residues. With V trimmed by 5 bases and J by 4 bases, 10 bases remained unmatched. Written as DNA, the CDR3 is TGTGCCAGCAGTCCCCTTACTAGCGGCTATTACAATGAGCAGTTCTTC. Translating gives CASSPLTSGYYNEQFF.

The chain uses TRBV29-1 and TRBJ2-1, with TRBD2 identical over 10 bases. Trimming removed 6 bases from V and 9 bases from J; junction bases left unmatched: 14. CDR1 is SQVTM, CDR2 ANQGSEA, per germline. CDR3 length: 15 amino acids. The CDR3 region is CSVGPASGRGGEQFF. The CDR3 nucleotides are TGCAGCGTGGGCCCGGCTAGCGGGAGAGGGGGTGAGCAGTTCTTC.

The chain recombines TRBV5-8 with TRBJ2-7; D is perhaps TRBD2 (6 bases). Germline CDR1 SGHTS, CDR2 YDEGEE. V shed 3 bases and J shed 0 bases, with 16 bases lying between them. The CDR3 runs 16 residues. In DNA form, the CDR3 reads TGTGCCAGCAGCTGGGGGGTGGGGACCTTCTCCTACGAGCAGTACTTC. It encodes CASSWGVGTFSYEQYF.

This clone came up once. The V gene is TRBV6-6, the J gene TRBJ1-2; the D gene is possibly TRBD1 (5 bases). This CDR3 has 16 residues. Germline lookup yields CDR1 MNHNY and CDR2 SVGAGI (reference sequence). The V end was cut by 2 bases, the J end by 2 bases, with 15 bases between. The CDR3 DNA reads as TGTGCCAGCAGTTACCTCCGCCTAGGGGAGAACTATGGCTACACCTTC. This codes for CASSYLRLGENYGYTF.